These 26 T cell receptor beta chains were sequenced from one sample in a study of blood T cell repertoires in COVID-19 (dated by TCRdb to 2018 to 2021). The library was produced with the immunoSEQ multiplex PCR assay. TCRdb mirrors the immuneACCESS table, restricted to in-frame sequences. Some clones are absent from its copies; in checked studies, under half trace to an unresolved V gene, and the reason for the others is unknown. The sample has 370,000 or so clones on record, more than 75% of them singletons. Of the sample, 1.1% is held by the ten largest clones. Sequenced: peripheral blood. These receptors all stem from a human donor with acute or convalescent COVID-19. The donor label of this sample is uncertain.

CDR3 protein: CASSSQGVAGWGTQYF. The CDR3 nucleotides are TGTGCCAGCAGCTCACAGGGAGTTGCAGGATGGGGTACGCAGTATTTT. J is TRBJ2-3 and V is TRBV5-5; D might be TRBD1 (6 bases). Looked up from germline, CDR1 is SGHKS and CDR2 is YYEKEE (reference sequence). CDR3 length: 16 amino acids. V was clipped by 3 bases and J by 8 bases, with 22 bases between them. The whole variable domain, filled in from reference TRBV5-5 and TRBJ2-3, reads DAGVTQSPTHLIKTRGQQVTLRCSPISGHKSVSWYQQVLGQGPQFIFQYYEKEERGRGNFPDRFSARQFPNYSSELNVNALLLGDSALYLCASSSQGVAGWGTQYFGPGTRLTVL.

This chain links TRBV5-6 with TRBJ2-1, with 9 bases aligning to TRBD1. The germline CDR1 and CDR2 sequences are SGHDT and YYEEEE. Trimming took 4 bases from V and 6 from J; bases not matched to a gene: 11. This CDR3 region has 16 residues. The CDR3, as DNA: TGTGCCAGCAGCCCCTTGTCGGGACAGGGACTCAATGAGCAGTTCTTC. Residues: CASSPLSGQGLNEQFF.

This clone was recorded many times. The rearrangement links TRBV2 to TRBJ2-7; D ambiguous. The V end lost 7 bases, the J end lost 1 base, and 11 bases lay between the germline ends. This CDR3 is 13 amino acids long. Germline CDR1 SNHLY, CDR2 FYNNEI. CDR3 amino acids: CASTRHESYEQYF. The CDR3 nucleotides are TGTGCCAGCACCCGACATGAGTCCTACGAGCAGTACTTC.

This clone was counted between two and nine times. The CDR3: CASSSSLGENEQFF. The DNA of the CDR3 is TGTGCCAGCAGTTCGTCACTGGGCGAGAATGAGCAGTTCTTC. The rearrangement uses TRBV7-8 and TRBJ2-1; D unclear. V was cut by 6 bases and J by 7 bases, with 16 bases left in between. Germline V gives CDR1 SGHVS, CDR2 FQNEAQ. The CDR3 spans 14 residues.

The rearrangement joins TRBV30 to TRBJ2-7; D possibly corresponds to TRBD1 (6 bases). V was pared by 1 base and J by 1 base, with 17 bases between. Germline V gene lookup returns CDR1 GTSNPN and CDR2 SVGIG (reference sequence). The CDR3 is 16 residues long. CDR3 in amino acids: CAWSDPLRQVSYEQYF. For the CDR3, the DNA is TGTGCCTGGAGTGACCCCCTCCGACAGGTATCCTACGAGCAGTACTTC.

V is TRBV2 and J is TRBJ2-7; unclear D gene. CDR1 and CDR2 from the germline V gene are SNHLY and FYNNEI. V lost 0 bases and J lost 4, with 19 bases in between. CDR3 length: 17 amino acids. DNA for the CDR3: TGTGCCAGCAGTGAAGCCGCCGATAGATCGCTATTATACGAGCAGTACTTC. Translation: CASSEAADRSLLYEQYF.

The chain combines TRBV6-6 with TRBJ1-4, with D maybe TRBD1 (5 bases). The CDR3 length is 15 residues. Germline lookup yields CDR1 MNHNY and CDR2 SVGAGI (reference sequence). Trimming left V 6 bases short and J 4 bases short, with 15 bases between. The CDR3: CASRGEAANNEKLFF. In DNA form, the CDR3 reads TGTGCCAGCAGGGGGGAGGCAGCTAATAATGAAAAACTGTTTTTT.

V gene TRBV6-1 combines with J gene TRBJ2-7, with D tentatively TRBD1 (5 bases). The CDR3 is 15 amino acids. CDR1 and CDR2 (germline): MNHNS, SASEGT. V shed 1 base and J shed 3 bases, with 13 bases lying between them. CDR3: CASSEGRQGFYEQYF. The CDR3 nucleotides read TGTGCCAGCAGTGAAGGTCGGCAGGGATTCTACGAGCAGTACTTC.

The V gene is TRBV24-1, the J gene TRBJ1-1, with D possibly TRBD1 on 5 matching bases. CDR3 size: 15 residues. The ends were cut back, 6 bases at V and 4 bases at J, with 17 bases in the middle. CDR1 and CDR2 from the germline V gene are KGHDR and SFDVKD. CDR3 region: CATSTTTSGGTEAFF. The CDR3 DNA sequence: TGTGCCACCAGTACGACCACGAGCGGGGGCACTGAAGCTTTCTTT.

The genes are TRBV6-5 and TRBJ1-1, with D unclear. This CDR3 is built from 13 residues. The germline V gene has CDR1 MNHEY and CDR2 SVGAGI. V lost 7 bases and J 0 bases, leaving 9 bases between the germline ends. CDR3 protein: CASKRVMNTEAFF. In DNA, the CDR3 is TGTGCCAGCAAACGCGTAATGAACACTGAAGCTTTCTTT.

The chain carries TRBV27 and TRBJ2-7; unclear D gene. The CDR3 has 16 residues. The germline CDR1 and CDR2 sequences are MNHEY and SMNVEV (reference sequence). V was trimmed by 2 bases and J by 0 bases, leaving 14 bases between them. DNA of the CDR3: TGTGCCAGCAGTTTAAACCCCTCTTTCAGCTCCTACGAGCAGTACTTC. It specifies CASSLNPSFSSYEQYF.

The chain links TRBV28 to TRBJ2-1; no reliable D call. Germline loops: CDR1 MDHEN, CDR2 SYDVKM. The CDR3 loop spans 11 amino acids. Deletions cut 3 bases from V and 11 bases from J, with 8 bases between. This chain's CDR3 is CASSFPPKQFF. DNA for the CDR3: TGTGCCAGCAGTTTCCCCCCTAAGCAGTTCTTC.

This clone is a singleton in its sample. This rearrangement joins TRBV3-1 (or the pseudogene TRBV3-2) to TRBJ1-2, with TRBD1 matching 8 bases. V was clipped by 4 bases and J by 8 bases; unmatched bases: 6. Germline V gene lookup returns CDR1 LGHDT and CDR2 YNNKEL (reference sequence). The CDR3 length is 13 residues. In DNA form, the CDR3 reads TGTGCCAGCAGCCCTAGACAGGGGTTGGGCTACACCTTC. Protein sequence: CASSPRQGLGYTF.

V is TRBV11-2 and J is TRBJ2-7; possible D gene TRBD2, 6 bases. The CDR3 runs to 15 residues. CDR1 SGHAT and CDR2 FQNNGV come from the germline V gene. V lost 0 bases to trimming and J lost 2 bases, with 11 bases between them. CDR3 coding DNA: TGTGCCAGCAGCTTAGACGGGGGACGACCCTACGAGCAGTACTTC. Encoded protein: CASSLDGGRPYEQYF.

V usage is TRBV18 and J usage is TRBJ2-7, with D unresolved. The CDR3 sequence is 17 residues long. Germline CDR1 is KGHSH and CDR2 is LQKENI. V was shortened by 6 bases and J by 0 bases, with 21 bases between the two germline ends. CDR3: CASSPLPARPSSYEQYF. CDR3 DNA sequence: TGTGCCAGCTCCCCCCTCCCTGCCAGGCCCAGCTCCTACGAGCAGTACTTC.

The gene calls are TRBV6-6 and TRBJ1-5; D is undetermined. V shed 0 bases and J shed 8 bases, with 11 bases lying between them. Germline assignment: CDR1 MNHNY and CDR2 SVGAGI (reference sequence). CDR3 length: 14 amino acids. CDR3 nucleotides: TGTGCCAGCAGTTACTCGGCCGTCGGGGAGCCCCAGCATTTT. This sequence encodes CASSYSAVGEPQHF.

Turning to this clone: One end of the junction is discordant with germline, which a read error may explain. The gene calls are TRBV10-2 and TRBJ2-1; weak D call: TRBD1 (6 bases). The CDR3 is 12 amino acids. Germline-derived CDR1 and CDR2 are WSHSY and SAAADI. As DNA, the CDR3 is TGCGCCAGCAGTGGGTCGAGGGACAATCGGCTCTTC. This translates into CASSGSRDNRLF.

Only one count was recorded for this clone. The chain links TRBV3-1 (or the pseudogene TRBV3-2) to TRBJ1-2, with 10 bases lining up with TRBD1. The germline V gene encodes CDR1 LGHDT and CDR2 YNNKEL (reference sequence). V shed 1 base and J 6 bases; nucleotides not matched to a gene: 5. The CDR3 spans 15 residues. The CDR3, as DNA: TGTGCCAGCAGCCAAGGGGGGACAGGGGTAAATGGCTACACCTTC. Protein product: CASSQGGTGVNGYTF.

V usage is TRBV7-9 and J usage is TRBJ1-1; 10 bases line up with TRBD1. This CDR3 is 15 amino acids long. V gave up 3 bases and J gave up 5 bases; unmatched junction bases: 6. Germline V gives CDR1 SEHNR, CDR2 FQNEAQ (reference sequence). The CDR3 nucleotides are TGTGCCAGCAGCTTCGCCGGGACAGGGGAAACTGAAGCTTTCTTT. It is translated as CASSFAGTGETEAFF.

DNA of the CDR3: TGTGCCTGGAGTGACGATACGCGAAATCTGGATGGCTACACCTTC. This gives the protein CAWSDDTRNLDGYTF. The J gene is TRBJ1-2, the V gene TRBV30, with D unclear. Trimming removed 1 base at V and 6 bases at J, with 18 bases between. Per germline, CDR1 GTSNPN and CDR2 SVGIG (reference sequence). The CDR3 extends over 15 amino acids.

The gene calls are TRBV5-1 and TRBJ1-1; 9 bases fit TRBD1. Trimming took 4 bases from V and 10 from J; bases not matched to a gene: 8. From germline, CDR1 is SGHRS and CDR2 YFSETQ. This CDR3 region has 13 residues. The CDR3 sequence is CASSRGQGPRAFF. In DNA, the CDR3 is TGCGCCAGCAGCCGGGGACAGGGACCACGAGCTTTCTTT. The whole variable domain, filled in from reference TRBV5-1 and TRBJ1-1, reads KAGVTQTPRYLIKTRGQQVTLSCSPISGHRSVSWYQQTPGQGLQFLFEYFSETQRNKGNFPGRFSGRQFSNSRSEMNVSTLELGDSALYLCASSRGQGPRAFFGQGTRLTVV.

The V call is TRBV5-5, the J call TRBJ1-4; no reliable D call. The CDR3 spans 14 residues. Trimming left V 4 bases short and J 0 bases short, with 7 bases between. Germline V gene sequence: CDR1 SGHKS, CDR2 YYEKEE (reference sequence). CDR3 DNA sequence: TGTGCCAGCAGCGTTACAGCAACTAATGAAAAACTGTTTTTT. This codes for CASSVTATNEKLFF.

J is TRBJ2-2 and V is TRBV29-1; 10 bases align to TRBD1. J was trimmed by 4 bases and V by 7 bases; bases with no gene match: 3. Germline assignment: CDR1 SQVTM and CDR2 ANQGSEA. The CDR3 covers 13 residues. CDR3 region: CSAWTGGTGELFF. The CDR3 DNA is TGCAGCGCCTGGACAGGGGGCACCGGGGAGCTGTTTTTT.

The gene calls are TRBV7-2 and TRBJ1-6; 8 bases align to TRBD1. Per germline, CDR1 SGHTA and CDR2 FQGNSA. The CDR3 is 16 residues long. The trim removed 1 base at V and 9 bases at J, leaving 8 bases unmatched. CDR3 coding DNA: TGTGCCAGCAGCTTAGATTGGGGACAGGCGACTTCACCCCTCCACTTT. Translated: CASSLDWGQATSPLHF.

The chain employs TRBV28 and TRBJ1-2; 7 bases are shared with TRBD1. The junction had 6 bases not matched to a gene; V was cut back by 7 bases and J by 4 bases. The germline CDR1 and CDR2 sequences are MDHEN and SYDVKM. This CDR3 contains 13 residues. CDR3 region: CASTPDRVYGYTF. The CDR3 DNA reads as TGTGCCAGCACACCCGACAGGGTCTATGGCTACACCTTC.

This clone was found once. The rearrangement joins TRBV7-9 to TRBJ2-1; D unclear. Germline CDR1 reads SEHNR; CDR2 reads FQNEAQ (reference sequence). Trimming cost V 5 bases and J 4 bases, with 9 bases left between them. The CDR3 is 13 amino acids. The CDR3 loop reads CASSPLSYNEQFF. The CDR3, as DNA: TGTGCCAGCAGCCCCCTTAGTTACAATGAGCAGTTCTTC.